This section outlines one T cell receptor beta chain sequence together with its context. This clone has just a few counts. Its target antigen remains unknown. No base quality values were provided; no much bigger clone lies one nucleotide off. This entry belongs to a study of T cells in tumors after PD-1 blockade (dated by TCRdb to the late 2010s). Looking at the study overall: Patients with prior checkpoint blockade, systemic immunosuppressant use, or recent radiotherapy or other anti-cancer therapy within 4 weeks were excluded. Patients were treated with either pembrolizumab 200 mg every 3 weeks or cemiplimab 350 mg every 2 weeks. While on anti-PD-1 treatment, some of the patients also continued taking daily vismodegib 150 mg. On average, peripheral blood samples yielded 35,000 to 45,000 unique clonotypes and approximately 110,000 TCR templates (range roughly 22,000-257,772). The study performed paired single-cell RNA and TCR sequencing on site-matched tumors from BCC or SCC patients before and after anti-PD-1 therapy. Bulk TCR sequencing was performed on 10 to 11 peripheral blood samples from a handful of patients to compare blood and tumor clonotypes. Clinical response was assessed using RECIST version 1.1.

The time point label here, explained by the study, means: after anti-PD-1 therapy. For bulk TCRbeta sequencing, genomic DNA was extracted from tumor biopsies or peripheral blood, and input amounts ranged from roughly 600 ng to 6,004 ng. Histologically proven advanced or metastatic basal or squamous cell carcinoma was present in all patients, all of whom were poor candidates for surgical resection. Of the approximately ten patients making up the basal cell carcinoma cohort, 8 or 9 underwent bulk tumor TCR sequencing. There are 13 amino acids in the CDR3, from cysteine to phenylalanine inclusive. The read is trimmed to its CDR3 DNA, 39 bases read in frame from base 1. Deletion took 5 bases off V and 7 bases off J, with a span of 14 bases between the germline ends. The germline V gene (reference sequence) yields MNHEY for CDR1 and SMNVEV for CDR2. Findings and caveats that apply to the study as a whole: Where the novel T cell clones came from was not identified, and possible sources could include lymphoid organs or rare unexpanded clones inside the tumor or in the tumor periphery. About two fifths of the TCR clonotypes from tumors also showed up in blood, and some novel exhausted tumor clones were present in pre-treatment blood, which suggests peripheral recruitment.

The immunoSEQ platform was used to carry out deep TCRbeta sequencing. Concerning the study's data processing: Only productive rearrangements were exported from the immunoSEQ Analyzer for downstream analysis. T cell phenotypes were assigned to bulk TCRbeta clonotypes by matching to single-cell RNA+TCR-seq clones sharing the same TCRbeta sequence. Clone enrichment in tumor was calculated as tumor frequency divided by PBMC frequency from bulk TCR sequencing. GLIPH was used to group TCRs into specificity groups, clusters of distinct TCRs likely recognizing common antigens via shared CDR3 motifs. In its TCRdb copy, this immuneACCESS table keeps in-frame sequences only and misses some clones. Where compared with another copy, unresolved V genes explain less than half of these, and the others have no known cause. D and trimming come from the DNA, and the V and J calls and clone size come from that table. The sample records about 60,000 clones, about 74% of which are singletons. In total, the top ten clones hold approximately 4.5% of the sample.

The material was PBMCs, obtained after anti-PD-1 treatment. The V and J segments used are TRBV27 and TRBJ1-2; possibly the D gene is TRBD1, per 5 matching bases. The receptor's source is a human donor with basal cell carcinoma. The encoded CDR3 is CASSKQAAGGYTF. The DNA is TGTGCCAGCAGTAAACAGGCCGCCGGTGGCTACACCTTC.